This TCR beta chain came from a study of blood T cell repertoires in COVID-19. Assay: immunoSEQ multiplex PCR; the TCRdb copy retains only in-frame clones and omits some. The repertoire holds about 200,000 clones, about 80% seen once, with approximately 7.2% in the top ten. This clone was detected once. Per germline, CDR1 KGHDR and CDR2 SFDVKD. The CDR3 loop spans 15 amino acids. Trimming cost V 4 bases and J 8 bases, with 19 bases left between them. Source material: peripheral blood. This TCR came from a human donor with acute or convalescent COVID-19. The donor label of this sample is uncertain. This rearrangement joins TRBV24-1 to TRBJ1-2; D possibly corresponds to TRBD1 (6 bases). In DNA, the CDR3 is TGTGCCACCAGTGACGGGGGGCCTAGGAGGGGCGGCTACACCTTC. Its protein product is CATSDGGPRRGGYTF.